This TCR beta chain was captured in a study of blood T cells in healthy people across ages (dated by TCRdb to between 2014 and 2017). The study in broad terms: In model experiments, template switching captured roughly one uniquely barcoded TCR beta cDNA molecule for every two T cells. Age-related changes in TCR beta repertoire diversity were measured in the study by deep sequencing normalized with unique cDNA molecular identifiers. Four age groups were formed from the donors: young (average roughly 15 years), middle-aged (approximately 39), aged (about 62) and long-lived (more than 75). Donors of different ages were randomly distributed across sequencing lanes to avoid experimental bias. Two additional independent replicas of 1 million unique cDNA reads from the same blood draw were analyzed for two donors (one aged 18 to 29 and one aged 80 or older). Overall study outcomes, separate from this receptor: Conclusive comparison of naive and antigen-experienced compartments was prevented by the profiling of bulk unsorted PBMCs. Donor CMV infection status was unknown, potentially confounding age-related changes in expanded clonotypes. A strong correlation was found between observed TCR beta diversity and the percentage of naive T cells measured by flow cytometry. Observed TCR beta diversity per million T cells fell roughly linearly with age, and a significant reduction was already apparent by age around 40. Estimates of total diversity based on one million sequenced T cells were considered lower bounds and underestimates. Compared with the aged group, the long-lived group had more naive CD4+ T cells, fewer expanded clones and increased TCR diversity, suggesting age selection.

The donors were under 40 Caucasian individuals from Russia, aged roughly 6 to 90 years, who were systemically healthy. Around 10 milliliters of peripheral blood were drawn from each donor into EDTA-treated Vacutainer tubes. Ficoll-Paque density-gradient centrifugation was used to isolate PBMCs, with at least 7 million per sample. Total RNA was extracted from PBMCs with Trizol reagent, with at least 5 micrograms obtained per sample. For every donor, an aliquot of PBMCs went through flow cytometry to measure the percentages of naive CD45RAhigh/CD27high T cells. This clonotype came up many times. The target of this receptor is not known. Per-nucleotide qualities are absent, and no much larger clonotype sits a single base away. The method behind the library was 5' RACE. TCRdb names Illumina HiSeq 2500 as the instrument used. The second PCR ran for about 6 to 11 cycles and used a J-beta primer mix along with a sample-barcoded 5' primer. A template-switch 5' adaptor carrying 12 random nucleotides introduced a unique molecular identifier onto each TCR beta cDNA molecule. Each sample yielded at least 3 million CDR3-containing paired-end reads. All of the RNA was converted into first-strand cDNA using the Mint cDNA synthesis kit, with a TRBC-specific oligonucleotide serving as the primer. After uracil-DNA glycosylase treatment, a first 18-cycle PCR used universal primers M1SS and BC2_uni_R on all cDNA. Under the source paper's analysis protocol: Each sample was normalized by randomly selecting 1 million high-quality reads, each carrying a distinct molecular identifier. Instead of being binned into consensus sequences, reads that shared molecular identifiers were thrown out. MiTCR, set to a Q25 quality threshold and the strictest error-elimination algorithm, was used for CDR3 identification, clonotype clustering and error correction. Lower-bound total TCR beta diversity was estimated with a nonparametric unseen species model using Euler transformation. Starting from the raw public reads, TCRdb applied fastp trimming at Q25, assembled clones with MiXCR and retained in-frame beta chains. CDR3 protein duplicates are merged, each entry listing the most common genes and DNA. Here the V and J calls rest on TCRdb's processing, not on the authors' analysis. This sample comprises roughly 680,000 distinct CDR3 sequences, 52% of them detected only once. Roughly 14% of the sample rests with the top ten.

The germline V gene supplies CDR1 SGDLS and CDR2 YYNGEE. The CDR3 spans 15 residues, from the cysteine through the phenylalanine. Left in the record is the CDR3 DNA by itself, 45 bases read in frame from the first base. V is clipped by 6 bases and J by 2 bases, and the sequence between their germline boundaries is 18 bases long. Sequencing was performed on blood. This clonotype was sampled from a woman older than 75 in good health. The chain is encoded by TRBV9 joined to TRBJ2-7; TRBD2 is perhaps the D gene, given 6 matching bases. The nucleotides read TGTGCCAGCACTCCTTCGGGGGTAGGGGCCTACGAGCAGTACTTC. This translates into CASTPSGVGAYEQYF.